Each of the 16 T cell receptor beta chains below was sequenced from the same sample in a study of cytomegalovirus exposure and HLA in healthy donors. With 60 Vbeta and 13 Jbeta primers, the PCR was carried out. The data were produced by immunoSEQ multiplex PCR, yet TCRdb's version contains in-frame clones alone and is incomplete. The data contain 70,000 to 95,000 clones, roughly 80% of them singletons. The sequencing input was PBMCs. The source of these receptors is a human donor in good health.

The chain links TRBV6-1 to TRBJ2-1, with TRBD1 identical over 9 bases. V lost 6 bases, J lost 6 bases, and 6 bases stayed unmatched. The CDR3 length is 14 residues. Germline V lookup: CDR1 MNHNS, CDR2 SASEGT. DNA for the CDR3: TGTGCCAGCAGGTTGGACAGGGGAAGCAATGAGCAGTTCTTC. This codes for CASRLDRGSNEQFF.

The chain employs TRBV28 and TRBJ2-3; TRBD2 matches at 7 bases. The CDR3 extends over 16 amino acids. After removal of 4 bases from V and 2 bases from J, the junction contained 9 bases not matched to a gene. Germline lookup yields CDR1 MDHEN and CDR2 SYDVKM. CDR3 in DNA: TGTGCCAGCAGTTCACCTAGGGGAGGGTCCACAGATACGCAGTATTTT. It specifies CASSSPRGGSTDTQYF.

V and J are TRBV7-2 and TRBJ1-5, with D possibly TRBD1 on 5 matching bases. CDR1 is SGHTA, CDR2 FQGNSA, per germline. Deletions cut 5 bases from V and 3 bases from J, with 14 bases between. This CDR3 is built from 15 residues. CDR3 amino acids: CASSPEATVNQPQHF. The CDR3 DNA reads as TGTGCCAGCAGCCCCGAGGCGACAGTCAATCAGCCCCAGCATTTT. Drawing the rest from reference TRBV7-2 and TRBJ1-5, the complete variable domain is GAGVSQSPSNKVTEKGKDVELRCDPISGHTALYWYRQSLGQGLEFLIYFQGNSAPDKSGLPSDRFSAERTGGSVSTLTIQRTQQEDSAVYLCASSPEATVNQPQHFGDGTRLSIL.

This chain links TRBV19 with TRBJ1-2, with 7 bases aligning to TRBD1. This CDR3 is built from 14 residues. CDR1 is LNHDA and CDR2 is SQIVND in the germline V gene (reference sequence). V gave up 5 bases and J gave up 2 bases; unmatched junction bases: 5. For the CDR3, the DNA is TGTGCCAGTAGTCGACAGGGTGAAAACTATGGCTACACCTTC. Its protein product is CASSRQGENYGYTF.

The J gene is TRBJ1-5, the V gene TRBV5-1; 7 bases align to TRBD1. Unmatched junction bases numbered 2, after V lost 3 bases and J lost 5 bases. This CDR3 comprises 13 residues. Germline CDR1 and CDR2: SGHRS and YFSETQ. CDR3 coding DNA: TGCGCCAGCAGCTCCGGACAGGATCAGCCCCAGCATTTT. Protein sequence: CASSSGQDQPQHF.

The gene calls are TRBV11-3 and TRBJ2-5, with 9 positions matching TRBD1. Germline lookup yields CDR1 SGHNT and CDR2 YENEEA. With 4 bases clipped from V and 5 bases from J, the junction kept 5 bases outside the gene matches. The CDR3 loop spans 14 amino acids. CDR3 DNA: TGTGCCAGCAGCTCACAGGGGGCGTGGGAGACCCAGTACTTC. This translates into CASSSQGAWETQYF.

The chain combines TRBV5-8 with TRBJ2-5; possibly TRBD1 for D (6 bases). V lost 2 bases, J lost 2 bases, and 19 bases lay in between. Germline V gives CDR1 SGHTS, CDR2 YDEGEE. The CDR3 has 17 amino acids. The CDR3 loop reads CASSFFGGGLSQETQYF. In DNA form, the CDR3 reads TGTGCCAGCAGCTTTTTTGGTGGGGGCCTTAGTCAAGAGACCCAGTACTTC.

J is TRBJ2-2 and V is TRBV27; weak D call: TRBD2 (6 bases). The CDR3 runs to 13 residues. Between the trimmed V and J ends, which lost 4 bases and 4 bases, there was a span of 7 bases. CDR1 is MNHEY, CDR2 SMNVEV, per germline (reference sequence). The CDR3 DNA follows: TGTGCCAGCAGTTATAGCGGCACCGGGGAGCTGTTTTTT. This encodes CASSYSGTGELFF.

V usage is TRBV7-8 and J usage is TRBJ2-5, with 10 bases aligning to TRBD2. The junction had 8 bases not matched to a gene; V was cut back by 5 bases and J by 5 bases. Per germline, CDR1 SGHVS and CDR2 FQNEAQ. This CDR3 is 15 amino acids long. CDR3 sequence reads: CASSTERGGGETQYF. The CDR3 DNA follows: TGTGCCAGCAGCACTGAGCGGGGGGGTGGGGAGACCCAGTACTTC.

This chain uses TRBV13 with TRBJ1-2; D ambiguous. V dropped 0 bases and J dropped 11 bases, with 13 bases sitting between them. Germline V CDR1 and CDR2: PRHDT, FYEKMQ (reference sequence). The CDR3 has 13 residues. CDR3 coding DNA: TGTGCCAGCAGCTTAGGGCTTACGACTAAATACACCTTC. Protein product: CASSLGLTTKYTF.

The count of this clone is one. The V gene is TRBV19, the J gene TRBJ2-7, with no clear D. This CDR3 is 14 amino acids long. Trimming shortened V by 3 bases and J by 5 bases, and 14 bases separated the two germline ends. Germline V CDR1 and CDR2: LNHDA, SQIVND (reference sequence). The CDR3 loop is CASSISPGSDEQYF. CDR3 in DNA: TGTGCCAGTAGTATCAGCCCGGGTTCCGACGAGCAGTACTTC.

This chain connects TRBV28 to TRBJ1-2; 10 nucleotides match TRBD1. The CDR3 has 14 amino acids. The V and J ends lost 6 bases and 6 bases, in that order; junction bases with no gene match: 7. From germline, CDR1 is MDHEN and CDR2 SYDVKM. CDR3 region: CASRLTGGADGYTF. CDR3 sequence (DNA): TGTGCCAGCAGGTTGACAGGGGGCGCCGATGGCTACACCTTC.

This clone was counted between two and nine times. In DNA form, the CDR3 reads TGTGCCAGCTCTGAGTCTATAGGGGGCTCGAACACTGAAGCTTTCTTT. Its translation is CASSESIGGSNTEAFF. This chain uses TRBV18 with TRBJ1-1, with TRBD1 identical over 7 bases. The J segment lost 1 base and the V segment lost 6 bases, leaving 11 bases of the junction unmatched. Germline values: CDR1 KGHSH, CDR2 LQKENI. The CDR3 loop spans 16 amino acids.

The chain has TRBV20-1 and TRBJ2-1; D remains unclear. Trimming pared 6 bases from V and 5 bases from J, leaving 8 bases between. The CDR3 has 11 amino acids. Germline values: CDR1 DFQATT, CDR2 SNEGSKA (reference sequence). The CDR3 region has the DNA TGCAGTGCGGCTGAGGACAATGAGCAGTTCTTC. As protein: CSAAEDNEQFF.

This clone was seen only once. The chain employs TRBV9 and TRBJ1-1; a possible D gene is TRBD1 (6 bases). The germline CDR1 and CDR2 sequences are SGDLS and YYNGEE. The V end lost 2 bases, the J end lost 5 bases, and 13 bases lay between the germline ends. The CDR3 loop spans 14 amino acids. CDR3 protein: CASSVTGGVTEAFF. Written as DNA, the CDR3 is TGTGCCAGCAGCGTGACAGGTGGGGTTACTGAAGCTTTCTTT.

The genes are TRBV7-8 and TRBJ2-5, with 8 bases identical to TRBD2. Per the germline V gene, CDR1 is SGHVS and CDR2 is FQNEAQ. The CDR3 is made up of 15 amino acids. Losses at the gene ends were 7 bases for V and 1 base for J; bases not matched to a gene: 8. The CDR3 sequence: CASTQFGGVQETQYF. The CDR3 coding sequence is TGTGCCAGCACCCAGTTCGGGGGGGTCCAAGAGACCCAGTACTTC.